What follows are 24 T cell receptor beta chains derived from one specimen sequenced in a study of beta chain features in type 1 diabetes. The study's findings and limits: Shorter TCRB CDR3s, moderately but significantly so, marked every one of the four CD4+ subsets in Type 1 diabetes patients.

No antigen has been identified for these receptors. Of the isolated RNA, all was reverse transcribed, and so the sequenced material was expressed TCRB transcripts. Measured with immunoSEQ multiplex PCR; TCRdb has only the in-frame clones, and not every one. This table holds around 260,000 clones, about 23% found once. The sample comprised naive CD4+ T cells from blood. The receptors were gathered from a woman in her 30s with type 1 diabetes.

The CDR3 DNA reads TGTGCCAGCAGCAAACCCCCTGGGACAGGACAAGAGACCCAGTACTTC. This encodes CASSKPPGTGQETQYF. V and J are TRBV11-3 and TRBJ2-5; 8 positions match TRBD1. Germline CDR1 reads SGHNT; CDR2 reads YENEEA. Trimming removed 5 bases from V and 2 bases from J; junction bases left unmatched: 10. CDR3 length: 16 amino acids. The entire variable domain, with the rest obtained from reference TRBV11-3 and TRBJ2-5, is as follows: EAGVVQSPRYKIIEKKQPVAFWCNPISGHNTLYWYLQNLGQGPELLIRYENEEAVDDSQLPKDRFSAERLKGVDSTLKIQPAELGDSAVYLCASSKPPGTGQETQYFGPGTRLLVL.

This clone showed up just a few times. V usage is TRBV11-1 and J usage is TRBJ2-1, with D perhaps TRBD2 (7 bases). V dropped 5 bases and J dropped 0 bases, with 14 bases sitting between them. CDR3 length equals 16 residues. Germline values: CDR1 SGHAT, CDR2 FQDESV (reference sequence). CDR3 protein: CASSGGAASSYNEQFF. For the CDR3, the DNA is TGTGCCAGCAGCGGGGGGGCGGCGAGCTCCTACAATGAGCAGTTCTTC. Complete variable domain (other parts from reference TRBV11-1 and TRBJ2-1): EAEVAQSPRYKITEKSQAVAFWCDPISGHATLYWYRQILGQGPELLVQFQDESVVDDSQLPKDRFSAERLKGVDSTLKIQPAELGDSAMYLCASSGGAASSYNEQFFGPGTRLTVL.

This clone was picked up one time. The rearrangement links TRBV29-1 to TRBJ1-4; tentatively, D is TRBD1 (5 bases). V was clipped by 2 bases and J by 10 bases, with 14 bases between them. CDR3 length: 13 residues. From germline, CDR1 is SQVTM and CDR2 ANQGSEA. CDR3 bases: TGCAGCGTTGAAAGTCAGGCAAGGGGAAAACTGTTTTTT. Residues: CSVESQARGKLFF.

The sample holds a few counts of this clone. The genes are TRBV29-1 and TRBJ2-1; TRBD2 matches at 10 bases. CDR1 SQVTM and CDR2 ANQGSEA come from the germline V gene. V was clipped by 5 bases and J by 6 bases; unmatched bases: 7. The CDR3 sequence is 14 residues long. The CDR3 region has the DNA TGCAGCGTTATTGTGGTAGCGGGAGGCAATGAGCAGTTCTTC. It codes for CSVIVVAGGNEQFF.

The chain has TRBV29-1 and TRBJ2-7; the D gene is possibly TRBD1 (6 bases). CDR3 length: 12 amino acids. Trimming removed 6 bases at V and 4 bases at J, with 13 bases between. The germline V gene has CDR1 SQVTM and CDR2 ANQGSEA. In DNA, the CDR3 is TGCAGCGTCCACAGGGAAGGTTACGAGCAGTACTTC. It yields the protein CSVHREGYEQYF.

The chain recombines TRBV7-2 with TRBJ2-7; 10 nucleotides line up with TRBD2. V was clipped by 1 base and J by 2 bases; unmatched bases: 5. Germline-derived CDR1 and CDR2 are SGHTA and FQGNSA. The CDR3 runs to 16 residues. DNA for the CDR3: TGTGCCAGCAGCTTAGTCCTAGCGGGAGTCCCCTACGAGCAGTACTTC. It encodes CASSLVLAGVPYEQYF.

The chain uses TRBV5-1 and TRBJ1-5, with TRBD1 matching over 10 bases. J was trimmed by 1 base and V by 0 bases; bases with no gene match: 1. Germline V gene data show CDR1 as SGHRS and CDR2 as YFSETQ. The CDR3 is made up of 16 amino acids. CDR3 protein: CASSLGTGGSNQPQHF. As DNA, the CDR3 is TGCGCCAGCAGCTTGGGGACAGGGGGGAGCAATCAGCCCCAGCATTTT.

The chain employs TRBV4-1 and TRBJ2-1; 8 nucleotides align to TRBD2. Germline-derived CDR1 and CDR2 are MGHRA and YSYEKL. J was trimmed by 8 bases and V by 1 base; bases with no gene match: 10. This CDR3 has 16 amino acids. The CDR3 bases are TGCGCCAGCAGCCAAGGCTTCGGGAGGGCCCCTCATGAGCAGTTCTTC. This encodes CASSQGFGRAPHEQFF.

V and J are TRBV15 and TRBJ1-4; D may be TRBD1 (6 bases). Trimming took off 5 bases at V and 5 bases at J, with 12 bases between the two ends. The CDR3 length is 14 residues. Germline V gene sequence: CDR1 LNHNV, CDR2 YYDKDF (reference sequence). CDR3 region: CATSRRTVNEKLFF. The CDR3 region has the DNA TGTGCCACCAGCCGCAGGACAGTGAATGAAAAACTGTTTTTT.

This clone was recorded once. The chain uses TRBV19 and TRBJ2-5; possible D gene TRBD1, 5 bases. V was pared by 5 bases and J by 4 bases, with 11 bases between. The CDR3 loop spans 13 amino acids. Germline loops: CDR1 LNHDA, CDR2 SQIVND (reference sequence). This chain's CDR3 is CASSYDRPETQYF. The CDR3 bases are TGTGCCAGTAGTTACGACAGACCAGAGACCCAGTACTTC.

This clone was observed a handful of times. The sample has other DNA sequences that encode this CDR3 too. This sequence joins TRBV29-1 and TRBJ1-2; D may be TRBD1 (6 bases). Germline CDR1 is SQVTM and CDR2 is ANQGSEA. The length of the CDR3 is 11 residues. V lost 4 bases, J lost 4 bases, and 7 bases lay in between. This CDR3 is CSVGGGYGYTF. For the CDR3, the DNA is TGCAGCGTTGGAGGGGGCTATGGCTACACCTTC.

This chain links TRBV7-9 with TRBJ1-1, with TRBD1 identical over 8 bases. This CDR3 region has 13 residues. Losses at the gene ends were 5 bases for V and 8 bases for J; bases not matched to a gene: 7. Germline CDR1 and CDR2: SEHNR and FQNEAQ (reference sequence). CDR3 sequence (DNA): TGTGCCAGCAGCCCGACAGGGGTAGTGGAAGCTTTCTTT. Translated, it gives CASSPTGVVEAFF.

On this clone: The sample carries other DNA sequences with the same CDR3. V and J are TRBV5-1 and TRBJ2-7; D possibly corresponds to TRBD2 (6 bases). Germline-derived CDR1 and CDR2 are SGHRS and YFSETQ. The CDR3 loop spans 13 amino acids. The germline V and J ends were trimmed by 0 bases and 4 bases, with 8 bases remaining between them. The CDR3 spells CASSLGLEYEQYF. The CDR3 nucleotides read TGCGCCAGCAGCTTGGGACTAGAATACGAGCAGTACTTC.

This clone was seen a few times. The chain uses TRBV2 and TRBJ2-5; D gene ambiguous. The V and J ends lost 4 bases and 0 bases respectively, with 9 bases between them. From germline, CDR1 is SNHLY and CDR2 FYNNEI. CDR3 length: 14 residues. This CDR3 is CASSVLSDQETQYF. Here the CDR3 DNA reads TGTGCCAGCAGTGTTCTCTCAGACCAAGAGACCCAGTACTTC.

This clone was detected only a few times. This sample also contains other DNA sequences that code for the same CDR3. The chain links TRBV18 to TRBJ2-5; D remains ambiguous. CDR1 is KGHSH, CDR2 LQKENI, per germline. V shed 0 bases and J shed 5 bases, with 7 bases lying between them. The CDR3 has 13 amino acids. CDR3: CASSPPSRETQYF. The DNA of the CDR3 is TGTGCCAGCTCACCACCTAGCCGGGAGACCCAGTACTTC. Full variable domain (outside the CDR3, taken from reference TRBV18 and TRBJ2-5): NAGVMQNPRHLVRRRGQEARLRCSPMKGHSHVYWYRQLPEEGLKFMVYLQKENIIDESGMPKERFSAEFPKEGPSILRIQQVVRGDSAAYFCASSPPSRETQYFGPGTRLLVL.

The CDR3 sequence: CATSHGTDYGYTF. The CDR3 coding sequence is TGTGCCACGTCCCACGGGACAGACTATGGCTACACCTTC. The chain recombines TRBV19 with TRBJ1-2, with 7 bases lining up with TRBD1. The CDR3 has 13 amino acids. V lost 10 bases to trimming and J lost 3 bases; unmatched junction nucleotides: 8. Germline assignment: CDR1 LNHDA and CDR2 SQIVND (reference sequence).

The chain combines TRBV5-1 with TRBJ2-1; perhaps TRBD2 as D (6 bases). The V gene lost 2 bases and the J gene lost 3 bases, with 12 bases spanning the gap. The length of the CDR3 is 15 residues. The germline V gene encodes CDR1 SGHRS and CDR2 YFSETQ. The CDR3 DNA sequence: TGCGCCAGCAGCTTTGAGCGGGCCGTCTACAATGAGCAGTTCTTC. Translated, it gives CASSFERAVYNEQFF.

This chain connects TRBV30 to TRBJ2-4, with a weak D call TRBD2 (5 bases). The germline gives CDR1 GTSNPN, CDR2 SVGIG (reference sequence). Trimming stripped 5 bases from V and 0 bases from J, with 17 bases between. The CDR3 has 16 amino acids. The CDR3 spells CAWGPRTLLAKNIQYF. In nucleotides, the CDR3 is TGTGCCTGGGGTCCGAGGACTCTACTAGCCAAAAACATTCAGTACTTC.

In this sample, this clone turned up a few times. The gene calls are TRBV28 and TRBJ2-7; 7 bases agree with TRBD2. Trimming removed 3 bases from V and 6 bases from J; junction bases left unmatched: 8. Germline V gives CDR1 MDHEN, CDR2 SYDVKM. The CDR3 totals 14 residues. CDR3 DNA sequence: TGTGCCAGCAGTTTTTTTGCGGGAGAGCCCGAGCAGTACTTC. Translated, it gives CASSFFAGEPEQYF.

This chain joins TRBV25-1 and TRBJ1-4; TRBD1 agrees at 7 bases. Trimming cost V 5 bases and J 6 bases; bases outside gene matches: 9. The CDR3 totals 15 residues. Looked up from germline, CDR1 is MGHDK and CDR2 is SYGVNS. CDR3 sequence (DNA): TGTGCCAGCAGTCCGCAGACAGGGAGGCATGAAAAACTGTTTTTT. Its translation: CASSPQTGRHEKLFF.

The J gene is TRBJ1-2, the V gene TRBV6-5; 7 positions match TRBD1. V lost 5 bases to trimming and J lost 12 bases; unmatched junction nucleotides: 9. CDR3 length: 12 amino acids. Germline CDR1 MNHEY, CDR2 SVGAGI. CDR3 region: CASSLQGNGHTF. The CDR3 bases are TGTGCCAGCAGTCTACAGGGGAACGGCCACACCTTC.

In DNA form, the CDR3 reads TGTGCCAGCTCACCGGGGACAGGGGCAATCGTAGGGGCCCAGCATTTT. It codes for CASSPGTGAIVGAQHF. The J gene is TRBJ1-5, the V gene TRBV18, with 10 bases aligning to TRBD1. Trimming at V came to 3 bases and at J to 11 bases, leaving 13 bases not matched to a gene. The V gene's germline CDR1 is KGHSH and CDR2 LQKENI. The CDR3 extends over 16 amino acids.

The chain carries TRBV5-5 and TRBJ2-7, with 7 bases aligning to TRBD1. Germline loops: CDR1 SGHKS, CDR2 YYEKEE (reference sequence). CDR3 length: 13 residues. The V gene end was trimmed by 3 bases and the J gene end by 1 base; junction bases not matched to a gene: 1. CDR3 protein: CASSWDSSYEQYF. The CDR3, as DNA: TGTGCCAGCAGCTGGGACAGTTCCTACGAGCAGTACTTC.

This chain joins TRBV19 and TRBJ1-1; 9 nucleotides agree with TRBD1. The CDR3 consists of 18 residues. After removal of 4 bases from V and 1 base from J, the junction contained 13 bases not matched to a gene. Germline loops: CDR1 LNHDA, CDR2 SQIVND (reference sequence). The CDR3 protein is CASSTPDRGPPWNTEAFF. CDR3 sequence (DNA): TGTGCCAGTAGTACCCCGGACAGGGGCCCCCCTTGGAACACTGAAGCTTTCTTT.